The clone carrying this T cell receptor beta chain is deemed medium-sized by its frequency. Germline V gene sequence: CDR1 DFQATT, CDR2 SNEGSKA (reference sequence). CDR3 size: 14 residues. TCR beta was sequenced from UMI-tagged 5' RACE libraries. TCRdb reanalyzed the 5' RACE reads, giving one entry per CDR3 protein sequence and no DNA. This sample contains 5,000 or so distinct CDR3 sequences. The sample is drawn from a study of human CD8 memory T cell subsets. The receptor comes from a human donor in good health. The V call is TRBV20-1, the J call TRBJ1-5; TCRdb reports TRBD1, a call that lacks DNA to check it against. Sample: CD8+ T cells from PBMCs. The CDR3 region is CSARGTGESQPQHF.